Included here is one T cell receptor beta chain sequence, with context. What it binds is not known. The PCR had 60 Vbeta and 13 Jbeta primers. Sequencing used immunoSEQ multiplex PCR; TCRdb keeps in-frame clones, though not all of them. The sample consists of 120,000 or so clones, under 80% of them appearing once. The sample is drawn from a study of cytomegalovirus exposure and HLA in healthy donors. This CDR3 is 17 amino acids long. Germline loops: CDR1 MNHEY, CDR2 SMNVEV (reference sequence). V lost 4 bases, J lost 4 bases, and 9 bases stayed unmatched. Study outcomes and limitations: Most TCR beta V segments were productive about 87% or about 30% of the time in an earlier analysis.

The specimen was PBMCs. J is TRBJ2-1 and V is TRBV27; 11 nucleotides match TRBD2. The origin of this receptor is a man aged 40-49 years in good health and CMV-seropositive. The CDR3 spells CASSSTSGRGRYNEQFF. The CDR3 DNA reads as TGTGCCAGCAGTTCTACTAGCGGGAGAGGTCGGTACAATGAGCAGTTCTTC.